This TCR beta chain emerged from a study of cytomegalovirus exposure and HLA in healthy donors. The protocol was immunoSEQ multiplex PCR, while the TCRdb copy is restricted to in-frame clones and leaves out a portion. The data hold 300,000 to 350,000 clones, with 70% to 90% observed a single time. The length of the CDR3 is 13 residues. Germline loops: CDR1 MNHNS, CDR2 SASEGT. V gave up 10 bases and J gave up 6 bases; unmatched junction bases: 8. The sequencing input was PBMCs. The chain joins TRBV6-1 to TRBJ2-2, with TRBD1 matching over 7 bases. The receptor was isolated from a man aged 25 to 45 in good health and CMV-seronegative. As DNA, the CDR3 is TGTGCCACCCGGGACAGTCTCCCCGGGGAGCTGTTTTTT. Translated: CATRDSLPGELFF.